This entry lists 26 T cell receptor beta chains sequenced from one sample in a study of shared clonotypes between healthy human individuals. Terminally differentiated effector memory CD45RA+ cells were excluded by CCR7 positive selection of CD45RO-negative cells. TCRdb's copy holds only in-frame clones and misses some; the assay was immunoSEQ multiplex PCR. Here the sample spans 630,000 or so clones, roughly 98% being singletons. Sample: naive CD8+ T cells sorted from blood. The receptor set was obtained from a man aged 25-45 years in good health.

The DNA for the CDR3 is TGTGCCAGCAAACATGGGGGGACTGAAGCTTTCTTT. This encodes CASKHGGTEAFF. The chain carries TRBV27 and TRBJ1-1; possible D gene TRBD1, 5 bases. CDR1 and CDR2 (germline): MNHEY, SMNVEV (reference sequence). The length of the CDR3 is 12 residues. Trimming took 7 bases from V and 5 from J, leaving 11 bases between them.

This clone is a singleton in its sample. DNA of the CDR3: TGCGCCAGCAGCCAAGATCAGATTAGCCGCAAGGGGACCCAGTACTTC. Its translation is CASSQDQISRKGTQYF. The rearrangement links TRBV4-3 to TRBJ2-5; no definite D call. Germline V gives CDR1 LGHNA, CDR2 YSLEER. Trimming left V 0 bases short and J 7 bases short, with 18 bases between. This CDR3 has 16 amino acids.

The chain couples TRBV5-1 to TRBJ1-1; possibly TRBD1 for D (5 bases). V lost 4 bases and J lost 1, with 17 bases in between. Germline-derived CDR1 and CDR2 are SGHRS and YFSETQ. This CDR3 contains 16 residues. For the CDR3, the DNA is TGCGCCAGCAGCCTGGGGTCTAGGGGAGAGAACACTGAAGCTTTCTTT. The encoded protein is CASSLGSRGENTEAFF.

The chain recombines TRBV16 with TRBJ1-5; a weak D match, TRBD1 (5 bases). The germline gives CDR1 KGHSY, CDR2 FQNENV. With 4 bases removed from V and 1 base from J, the gap between germline ends came to 17 bases. The CDR3 consists of 17 residues. CDR3 nucleotide sequence: TGTGCCAGCAGCCTAATCGGGGACCCTGGGAGCAATCAGCCCCAGCATTTT. It encodes CASSLIGDPGSNQPQHF.

V usage is TRBV25-1 and J usage is TRBJ2-6, with D perhaps TRBD1 (5 bases). There are 15 residues in the CDR3. Trimming removed 4 bases from V and 2 bases from J, with 9 bases in between. Germline CDR1 reads MGHDK; CDR2 reads SYGVNS. CDR3 coding DNA: TGTGCCAGCAGTGGGGCAGGGACTGGGGCCAACGTCCTGACTTTC. Amino acids: CASSGAGTGANVLTF.

The rearrangement joins TRBV29-1 to TRBJ2-7; the match to TRBD1 covers 9 bases. Germline V CDR1 and CDR2: SQVTM, ANQGSEA. The CDR3 length is 13 residues. After removal of 4 bases from V and 5 bases from J, the junction contained 6 bases not matched to a gene. Here the CDR3 reads CSVVGTGSHEQYF. For the CDR3, the DNA is TGCAGCGTTGTGGGGACAGGGAGCCACGAGCAGTACTTC.

Of note for this clone: Other DNA variants within this sample encode the same CDR3. The chain has TRBV28 and TRBJ2-7; D is unresolved. V dropped 3 bases and J dropped 2 bases, with 5 bases sitting between them. The CDR3 length is 12 residues. Germline V gives CDR1 MDHEN, CDR2 SYDVKM. This CDR3 is CASSFGPYEQYF. Written as DNA, the CDR3 is TGTGCCAGCAGTTTCGGTCCCTACGAGCAGTACTTC.

The chain joins TRBV6-5 to TRBJ1-1; D is undetermined. The CDR3 consists of 13 residues. Per the germline V gene, CDR1 is MNHEY and CDR2 is SVGAGI. The V end lost 5 bases, the J end lost 4 bases, and 11 bases lay between the germline ends. CDR3: CASSSSWSTEAFF. CDR3 DNA: TGTGCCAGCAGTAGTAGTTGGAGCACTGAAGCTTTCTTT.

V usage is TRBV10-3 and J usage is TRBJ2-1; 7 bases are shared with TRBD2. CDR1 ENHRY and CDR2 SYGVKD come from the germline V gene. The CDR3 is made up of 15 amino acids. Trimming at V came to 4 bases and at J to 5 bases, leaving 8 bases not matched to a gene. CDR3 bases: TGTGCCATCAGTGTAGGAGGGAGGGCAAACAATGAGCAGTTCTTC. Encoded protein: CAISVGGRANNEQFF.

This chain links TRBV4-1 with TRBJ2-7; 12 nucleotides line up with TRBD2. The CDR3 has 15 residues. V dropped 4 bases and J dropped 5; count of bases not matched to a gene: 6. Germline V lookup: CDR1 MGHRA, CDR2 YSYEKL. CDR3 nucleotide sequence: TGCGCCAGCAGCCCCCTAGCGGGAGGGCCTCACGAGCAGTACTTC. Translated, it gives CASSPLAGGPHEQYF.

The chain combines TRBV2 with TRBJ1-2; no definite D call. Trimming shortened V by 1 base and J by 1 base, and 4 bases separated the two germline ends. CDR1 and CDR2 (germline): SNHLY, FYNNEI. This CDR3 has 13 amino acids. Here the CDR3 DNA reads TGTGCCAGCAGTGAAGGGATTAACTATGGCTACACCTTC. This encodes CASSEGINYGYTF.

This chain connects TRBV21-1 to TRBJ1-3. TRBV21-1 is deemed a pseudogene. The CDR3 sequence is 12 residues long. The CDR3 DNA reads as TGTGCCAGCAGCAGGAAACGAAACACCATATATTTT. It yields the protein CASSRKRNTIYF.

This rearrangement joins TRBV4-2 to TRBJ2-3; tentative D call: TRBD2 (5 bases). Germline-derived CDR1 and CDR2 are LGHNA and YNFKEQ. The CDR3 loop spans 14 amino acids. V dropped 0 bases and J dropped 3 bases, with 7 bases sitting between them. DNA for the CDR3: TGTGCCAGCAGCCAAGATATAGCGACAGATACGCAGTATTTT. This translates into CASSQDIATDTQYF.

V usage is TRBV5-5 and J usage is TRBJ2-7; the match to TRBD2 covers 10 bases. J lost 3 bases, V lost 6 bases, and 9 bases had no gene match. The CDR3 spans 15 residues. The V gene's germline CDR1 is SGHKS and CDR2 YYEKEE (reference sequence). CDR3 residues: CASTLWTSGNYEQYF. Here the CDR3 DNA reads TGTGCCAGCACCCTCTGGACTAGCGGTAACTACGAGCAGTACTTC.

The table lists this clone with a count of one. CDR3 bases: TGCGCCAGCAGCCATCCCGACAGATCCTACGAGCAGTACTTC. The encoded protein is CASSHPDRSYEQYF. This chain connects TRBV4-3 to TRBJ2-7; D is possibly TRBD1 (5 bases). This CDR3 contains 14 residues. The germline V and J ends were trimmed by 3 bases and 1 base, with 10 bases remaining between them. CDR1 and CDR2 from the germline V gene are LGHNA and YSLEER.

The rearrangement links TRBV18 to TRBJ1-2, with 7 bases lining up with TRBD1. The V gene end was trimmed by 2 bases and the J gene end by 0 bases; junction bases not matched to a gene: 12. The CDR3 is 18 residues long. Germline V gene data show CDR1 as KGHSH and CDR2 as LQKENI. CDR3 sequence: CASSPSGPRDSSNYGYTF. The DNA of the CDR3 is TGTGCCAGCTCACCATCGGGGCCTAGGGACAGCTCTAACTATGGCTACACCTTC.

This sequence joins TRBV7-9 and TRBJ1-2, with unresolved D. This CDR3 contains 12 residues. Germline loops: CDR1 SEHNR, CDR2 FQNEAQ (reference sequence). The V gene lost 1 base and the J gene lost 8 bases, with 8 bases spanning the gap. The CDR3 coding sequence is TGTGCCAGCAGCTTAGAATCCCCGGGCTACACCTTC. Translating it yields CASSLESPGYTF.

CDR3 bases: TGTGCCAGCAGCCCAGGGGGAAGTTACACTGAAGCTTTCTTT. Its protein product is CASSPGGSYTEAFF. The chain couples TRBV7-9 to TRBJ1-1, with 7 bases identical to TRBD1. This CDR3 contains 14 residues. The J segment lost 3 bases and the V segment lost 5 bases, leaving 6 bases of the junction unmatched. Per germline, CDR1 SEHNR and CDR2 FQNEAQ (reference sequence).

The chain couples TRBV6-1 to TRBJ1-2; possibly TRBD1 for D (6 bases). This CDR3 is 15 amino acids long. Trimming left V 5 bases short and J 2 bases short, with 15 bases between. Germline CDR1 and CDR2: MNHNS and SASEGT. The CDR3 here is CASSPPGHSNYGYTF. As DNA, the CDR3 is TGTGCCAGCAGTCCTCCGGGACACTCGAACTATGGCTACACCTTC.

This clone was found once. The identical CDR3 is also encoded by other nucleotide sequences in the sample. The CDR3 region has the DNA TGTGCCAGCAGTGAAGGGTACAATGAGCAGTTCTTC. This translates into CASSEGYNEQFF. V usage is TRBV2 and J usage is TRBJ2-1, with D unresolved. Trimming cost V 1 base and J 4 bases, with 2 bases left between them. Looked up from germline, CDR1 is SNHLY and CDR2 is FYNNEI. CDR3 length: 12 residues.

This clone was observed once. The CDR3 DNA sequence: TGTGCCAGCAGCCCGTCCCCCGGCAATCAGCCCCAGCATTTT. This encodes CASSPSPGNQPQHF. The chain uses TRBV7-2 and TRBJ1-5; D is uncertain. This CDR3 is 14 amino acids long. Germline V CDR1 and CDR2: SGHTA, FQGNSA. Trimming removed 5 bases from V and 2 bases from J, with 10 bases in between.

The chain joins TRBV5-6 to TRBJ2-2; the D is unclear. CDR3 length: 12 amino acids. Germline V gene sequence: CDR1 SGHDT, CDR2 YYEEEE. The V gene lost 8 bases and the J gene lost 6 bases, with 11 bases spanning the gap. Here the CDR3 reads CASSKLAGELFF. The CDR3 coding sequence is TGTGCCAGTTCAAAGCTCGCCGGGGAGCTGTTTTTT.

DNA of the CDR3: TGTGCCAGCAGCTCGCTAGCGGGAGTCCCGTCCGAGCAGTACTTC. Protein sequence: CASSSLAGVPSEQYF. This chain uses TRBV7-8 with TRBJ2-7; 10 bases are a match to TRBD2. Germline CDR1 and CDR2: SGHVS and FQNEAQ. J lost 6 bases, V lost 4 bases, and 9 bases had no gene match. This CDR3 has 15 amino acids.

The gene calls are TRBV28 and TRBJ1-2; D gene unclear. This CDR3 has 11 amino acids. Germline V gene lookup returns CDR1 MDHEN and CDR2 SYDVKM. Trimming cost V 7 bases and J 8 bases, with 11 bases left between them. Written as DNA, the CDR3 is TGTGCCAGCAACCTACGGGGAGGCTACACCTTC. It yields the protein CASNLRGGYTF.

Here the CDR3 reads CASSQTSGRTDTQYF. CDR3 DNA sequence: TGCGCCAGCAGCCAAACTAGCGGACGCACAGATACGCAGTATTTT. This rearrangement joins TRBV4-3 to TRBJ2-3; TRBD2 aligns across 8 bases. The J segment lost 1 base and the V segment lost 2 bases, leaving 2 bases of the junction unmatched. Germline V gene sequence: CDR1 LGHNA, CDR2 YSLEER. The length of the CDR3 is 15 residues.

The CDR3 nucleotides read TGTGCCAGCAGCTGGCGGGACAGCCACTCAGTAAATGGCTACACCTTC. Protein product: CASSWRDSHSVNGYTF. The chain combines TRBV5-6 with TRBJ1-2; 7 nucleotides match TRBD1. Germline assignment: CDR1 SGHDT and CDR2 YYEEEE. The J segment lost 6 bases and the V segment lost 3 bases, leaving 14 bases of the junction unmatched. CDR3 size: 16 residues.